This T cell receptor beta chain is from a study of cytotoxic CD8 clonotypes in ibrutinib-treated CLL. Study details: An average of around 260,000 productive templates and 80,000 to 100,000 productive rearrangements was obtained per sample.

The method was immunoSEQ multiplex PCR; TCRdb's version includes in-frame clones alone and lacks a portion of them. The table lists approximately 330,000 clones, roughly 79% of them singletons. Germline-derived CDR1 and CDR2 are MNHNY and SVGAGI (reference sequence). The CDR3 length is 14 residues. Trimming took 2 bases from V and 6 from J; bases not matched to a gene: 4. Study-wide results and caveats: Sampling of sustained-remission and progressing patients occurred at differing times.

A word on this clone: Its target is not known.

Source: PBMCs, taken before ibrutinib treatment. The receptor comes from a human donor with chronic lymphocytic leukemia. The V call is TRBV6-6, the J call TRBJ2-3; 8 nucleotides align to TRBD2. Here the CDR3 DNA reads TGTGCCAGCAGTTACAAGAGGACTAGCGATACGCAGTATTTT. Protein: CASSYKRTSDTQYF.